The 10 T cell receptor beta chains below all came from one sample that was sequenced in a study of T cells after yellow fever vaccination. TCRdb redid the calling of the 5' RACE reads with MiXCR, one entry per CDR3 protein. This table has roughly 340,000 distinct CDR3 sequences, roughly 8.7% appearing once. Sample: PBMCs, taken on the day of the first yellow fever vaccination. These receptors all come from a man aged 18 to 30 who received the YFV17D yellow fever vaccine.

There are a few counts of this clonotype. The V and J genes are TRBV4-2 and TRBJ1-4; 8 nucleotides line up with TRBD1. This CDR3 spans 16 amino acids. V lost 4 bases to trimming and J lost 2 bases; unmatched junction nucleotides: 6. CDR1 is LGHNA and CDR2 is YNFKEQ in the germline V gene. CDR3 bases: TGTGCCAGCAGCCTCCGACAGGGGACGACTAATGAAAAACTGTTTTTT. Its protein product is CASSLRQGTTNEKLFF.

The chain joins TRBV7-3 to TRBJ2-5; tentative D call: TRBD2 (6 bases). The V gene lost 4 bases and the J gene lost 0 bases, with 15 bases spanning the gap. Germline V gene sequence: CDR1 SGHTA, CDR2 FQGTGA. This CDR3 has 16 residues. Here the CDR3 reads CASSCRRGPNQETQYF. The CDR3 nucleotides are TGTGCCAGCAGCTGTCGGCGGGGTCCCAACCAAGAGACCCAGTACTTC.

In this sample, this clonotype turned up a few times. The chain joins TRBV20-1 to TRBJ1-6, with D tentatively TRBD1 (5 bases). This CDR3 contains 12 residues. Trimming removed 5 bases at V and 9 bases at J, with 11 bases between. CDR1 DFQATT and CDR2 SNEGSKA come from the germline V gene (reference sequence). Here the CDR3 DNA reads TGCAGTGCTCGCTCAGGGAGTTCACCCCTCCACTTT. This codes for CSARSGSSPLHF.

V and J are TRBV5-1 and TRBJ2-5, with D uncertain. The CDR3 consists of 14 residues. Germline V CDR1 and CDR2: SGHRS, YFSETQ. Trimming removed 4 bases at V and 3 bases at J, with 13 bases between. CDR3 nucleotides: TGCGCCAGCAGCATTTGGCGCAGCGAAGAGACCCAGTACTTC. Its protein product is CASSIWRSEETQYF.

This clonotype has just a few counts. This chain uses TRBV6-1 with TRBJ2-3; TRBD2 aligns across 10 bases. CDR1 is MNHNS and CDR2 is SASEGT in the germline V gene. The CDR3 has 15 residues. V was clipped by 6 bases and J by 6 bases; unmatched bases: 9. As DNA, the CDR3 is TGTGCCAGCAGACCTTGGGGACTAGCGACTGATACGCAGTATTTT. Translating gives CASRPWGLATDTQYF.

This clonotype has just a few counts. The V call is TRBV5-1, the J call TRBJ1-1, with a weak D call TRBD1 (5 bases). Trimming pared 4 bases from V and 0 bases from J, leaving 13 bases between. The CDR3 contains 15 residues. Germline V gives CDR1 SGHRS, CDR2 YFSETQ. CDR3 nucleotide sequence: TGCGCCAGCAGCCGCGGGCAGGGAATGAACACTGAAGCTTTCTTT. Its protein is CASSRGQGMNTEAFF. Together with reference TRBV5-1 and TRBJ1-1, the CDR3 gives the full variable domain: KAGVTQTPRYLIKTRGQQVTLSCSPISGHRSVSWYQQTPGQGLQFLFEYFSETQRNKGNFPGRFSGRQFSNSRSEMNVSTLELGDSALYLCASSRGQGMNTEAFFGQGTRLTVV.

The chain joins TRBV11-2 to TRBJ2-5; perhaps TRBD2 as D (6 bases). Germline assignment: CDR1 SGHAT and CDR2 FQNNGV. V gave up 6 bases and J gave up 7 bases, with 21 bases separating them. The length of the CDR3 is 15 residues. As DNA, the CDR3 is TGTGCCAGCAGGTGGGACTCGGTGCCATTCGGGACCCAGTACTTC. Encoded protein: CASRWDSVPFGTQYF.

The rearrangement uses TRBV7-2 and TRBJ2-5; D gene unclear. In germline, CDR1 is SGHTA, CDR2 FQGNSA. Trimming took 3 bases from V and 5 from J, leaving 10 bases between them. The CDR3 contains 13 residues. The CDR3 DNA reads TGTGCCAGCAGCTTCAACCGGCTGGAGACCCAGTACTTC. Residues: CASSFNRLETQYF.

This sequence joins TRBV10-3 and TRBJ2-1; 8 bases fit TRBD2. Trimming removed 4 bases from V and 0 bases from J; junction bases left unmatched: 2. The CDR3 has 15 amino acids. CDR1 ENHRY and CDR2 SYGVKD come from the germline V gene. The CDR3 spells CAISVAGGSYNEQFF. Here the CDR3 DNA reads TGTGCCATCAGTGTTGCGGGGGGCTCCTACAATGAGCAGTTCTTC.

The chain is built from TRBV18 and TRBJ2-1; TRBD1 aligns across 8 bases. CDR3 length: 15 residues. Per the germline V gene, CDR1 is KGHSH and CDR2 is LQKENI. V lost 4 bases to trimming and J lost 6 bases; unmatched junction nucleotides: 8. DNA of the CDR3: TGTGCCAGCTCACTTCAAACGGGACAGGTCAATGAGCAGTTCTTC. The encoded protein is CASSLQTGQVNEQFF.